The 30 T cell receptor beta chains in this list originate from one sample, sequenced in a study of CD4 and CD8 cells across lung adenocarcinoma regions (dated by TCRdb to the late 2010s). Library preparation was by PCR. The run used a HiSeq X Ten. TCRdb applied fastp at Q25 and MiXCR to the public reads, then kept only in-frame beta chains. Rows are unified per CDR3 protein, each entry keeping the most common DNA and genes. The sample table contains over 1,500 distinct CDR3 sequences; only one count was recorded for 35% to 55% of them. The biggest ten clones account for 20% to 25% of the sample. The specimen sequenced was CD4+ T cells from the center of a lung tumor. What the cell subset or site label conveys for this sample: tumor center region. Source of these receptors: a female donor with lung adenocarcinoma. The CD4 and CD8 labels of this study may be unreliable.

The V and J genes are TRBV6-5 and TRBJ2-5; perhaps D is TRBD1 or TRBD2 (5 bases each). The CDR3 spans 17 residues. V was shortened by 2 bases and J by 10 bases, with 26 bases between the two germline ends. Germline values: CDR1 MNHEY, CDR2 SVGAGI. This CDR3 reads CASSYDSGDGAQDIQYF. CDR3 coding DNA: TGTGCCAGCAGTTACGACAGCGGTGATGGAGCCCAAGACATCCAGTACTTC.

The rearrangement joins TRBV5-1 to TRBJ2-1; 7 positions match TRBD2. This CDR3 has 15 amino acids. Germline V lookup: CDR1 SGHRS, CDR2 YFSETQ. Unmatched junction bases numbered 6, after V lost 0 bases and J lost 6 bases. This chain's CDR3 is CASSLGREYGNEQFF. The CDR3 DNA reads as TGCGCCAGCAGCTTGGGGCGGGAGTACGGCAATGAGCAGTTCTTC.

By share, this clonotype counts as large. The rearrangement uses TRBV25-1 and TRBJ2-5; 10 positions agree with TRBD2. Trimming at V came to 1 base and at J to 2 bases, leaving 1 base not matched to a gene. This CDR3 region has 15 residues. Germline V lookup: CDR1 MGHDK, CDR2 SYGVNS. DNA of the CDR3: TGTGCCAGCAGTGAATCGACTAGCGGGCAAGAGACCCAGTACTTC. It specifies CASSESTSGQETQYF.

This sequence joins TRBV29-1 and TRBJ2-5, with D perhaps TRBD2 (6 bases). The CDR3 totals 15 residues. The V gene lost 1 base and the J gene lost 5 bases, with 17 bases spanning the gap. Germline assignment: CDR1 SQVTM and CDR2 ANQGSEA. Here the CDR3 DNA reads TGCAGCGTTGAAGTATATCGGCGGGACGGGGAGACCCAGTACTTC. This gives the protein CSVEVYRRDGETQYF.

The V call is TRBV10-1, the J call TRBJ2-1; no clear D gene. The tail of the sequence fits TRBJ2-7 better, so the J call may be wrong. Germline-derived CDR1 and CDR2 are WNHNN and SYGVQD (reference sequence). The CDR3 is 15 amino acids. The CDR3 nucleotides are TGCGCCAGCACCTGCTTACCGGACCTCTACAATGAGCAGTACTTC. As protein: CASTCLPDLYNEQYF.

This clonotype is large in the sample. The chain combines TRBV7-3 with TRBJ2-1; perhaps TRBD2 as D (6 bases). V was trimmed by 3 bases and J by 7 bases, leaving 10 bases between them. CDR3 length: 13 amino acids. Germline V CDR1 and CDR2: SGHTA, FQGTGA. CDR3 bases: TGTGCCAGCAGCTTCGGACTAACGAATGAGCAGTTCTTC. Protein: CASSFGLTNEQFF.

This clonotype is medium-sized by share. The chain is built from TRBV10-2 and TRBJ2-5, with TRBD2 identical over 13 bases. This CDR3 has 17 residues. The V and J ends lost 3 bases and 3 bases, in that order; junction bases with no gene match: 7. Germline V gives CDR1 WSHSY, CDR2 SAAADI. The CDR3 DNA reads as TGCGCCAGCAGTGACCTCTACGGACTAGCGGGAGAAGAGACCCAGTACTTC. As protein: CASSDLYGLAGEETQYF.

The chain uses TRBV7-2 and TRBJ2-1; D call uncertain. The DNA end is a closer match to TRBJ2-5, so the J assignment may be wrong. The germline V gene has CDR1 SGHTA and CDR2 FQGNSA. The CDR3 is made up of 11 amino acids. The CDR3 loop reads CASSRQNTQYF. The CDR3 region has the DNA TGTGCCAGCAGCCGCCAAAACACCCAGTACTTC.

In its sample, this clonotype ranks as medium-sized. The J gene is TRBJ2-4, the V gene TRBV6-1; 10 positions match TRBD1. The CDR3 contains 14 residues. Per the germline V gene, CDR1 is MNHNS and CDR2 is SASEGT. V was clipped by 7 bases and J by 6 bases; unmatched bases: 6. CDR3 in amino acids: CASTLDRGRNIQYF. The CDR3 nucleotides read TGTGCCAGCACCCTCGACAGGGGGCGAAACATTCAGTACTTC.

The genes are TRBV6-1 and TRBJ2-2, with TRBD1 identical over 7 bases. The V segment lost 7 bases and the J segment 2 bases; nucleotides outside the gene matches: 16. The germline V gene has CDR1 MNHNS and CDR2 SASEGT. The CDR3 covers 18 residues. CDR3 sequence reads: CASNLRSTGATNTGELFF. CDR3 in DNA: TGTGCCAGCAACCTCAGAAGTACAGGGGCCACTAACACCGGGGAGCTGTTTTTT.

The chain couples TRBV6-5 to TRBJ1-1, with 7 bases that match TRBD1. V dropped 4 bases and J dropped 7; count of bases not matched to a gene: 6. CDR1 is MNHEY, CDR2 SVGAGI, per germline. The CDR3 is made up of 13 amino acids. The DNA of the CDR3 is TGTGCCAGCAGTTTACGGGGACAGCTTGAAGCTTTCTTT. Residues: CASSLRGQLEAFF.

This clonotype qualifies as medium-sized. The chain recombines TRBV7-2 with TRBJ2-1; 11 nucleotides agree with TRBD2. The J call is doubtful: the DNA matches TRBJ2-7 better. The germline CDR1 and CDR2 sequences are SGHTA and FQGNSA. CDR3 length equals 15 residues. The CDR3, as DNA: TGTGCCAGCAGCTCCTACCTAGCGGGAGGAAACGAGCAGTACTTC. Translated: CASSSYLAGGNEQYF.

The table lists this clonotype with a few counts. V usage is TRBV6-5 and J usage is TRBJ2-4; the match to TRBD2 covers 7 bases. Germline V gives CDR1 MNHEY, CDR2 SVGAGI. V dropped 4 bases and J dropped 7; count of bases not matched to a gene: 7. The CDR3 totals 14 residues. CDR3 nucleotides: TGTGCCAGCAGTTCCGCGGGGCGGGGGAACATTCAGTACTTC. Its translation is CASSSAGRGNIQYF.

This clonotype was observed a few times. The chain uses TRBV7-2 and TRBJ2-1; no clear D. V was shortened by 1 base and J by 4 bases, with 8 bases between the two germline ends. Germline V gives CDR1 SGHTA, CDR2 FQGNSA. The CDR3 is 14 residues long. The CDR3 nucleotides read TGTGCCAGCAGCTTAGGGCGAGTTTACAATGAGCAGTTCTTC. Protein sequence: CASSLGRVYNEQFF.

This chain connects TRBV6-1 to TRBJ2-4; a possible D gene is TRBD1 (5 bases). V gave up 6 bases and J gave up 13 bases, with 22 bases separating them. CDR3 length: 14 residues. In germline, CDR1 is MNHNS, CDR2 SASEGT. CDR3 sequence (DNA): TGTGCCAGCAGGGGGCTGTGGGCCAAAGATACGCAGTACTTC. Its translation is CASRGLWAKDTQYF.

By its share, this clonotype is large. The gene calls are TRBV6-1 and TRBJ2-6; possibly TRBD2 for D (6 bases). CDR3 size: 19 residues. The germline V gene encodes CDR1 MNHNS and CDR2 SASEGT. Trimming pared 3 bases from V and 0 bases from J, leaving 18 bases between. The CDR3 here is CASSDGYGSTSSGANVLTF. CDR3 sequence (DNA): TGTGCCAGCAGTGATGGATACGGGTCGACTAGCTCTGGGGCCAACGTCCTGACTTTC.

This sequence joins TRBV27 and TRBJ2-1; 7 bases align to TRBD2. The CDR3 sequence is 16 residues long. CDR1 MNHEY and CDR2 SMNVEV come from the germline V gene (reference sequence). With 6 bases clipped from V and 0 bases from J, the junction kept 8 bases outside the gene matches. The CDR3 nucleotides read TGTGCCAGCAGAATGCGCCCGGGGGGCTCCTACAATGAGCAGTTCTTC. Encoded protein: CASRMRPGGSYNEQFF.

The V call is TRBV20-1, the J call TRBJ2-1, with 7 bases fitting TRBD1. The J call could be wrong; TRBJ2-7 is a better fit for the DNA end. The CDR3 consists of 19 residues. Per germline, CDR1 DFQATT and CDR2 SNEGSKA (reference sequence). CDR3 DNA: TGCAGTGCTAGAGATCTCAGGGGGACGGTTGCTACGTCCCCCTACGAGCAGTACTTC. It is translated as CSARDLRGTVATSPYEQYF.

The chain is built from TRBV4-1 and TRBJ2-3; 7 positions agree with TRBD2. Germline lookup yields CDR1 MGHRA and CDR2 YSYEKL. The CDR3 extends over 17 amino acids. V gave up 0 bases and J gave up 0 bases; unmatched junction bases: 6. CDR3 nucleotides: TGCGCCAGCAGCCAAGATAAACAGCGGGGTAGCACAGATACGCAGTATTTT. It encodes CASSQDKQRGSTDTQYF.

The chain combines TRBV6-1 with TRBJ1-5; D is perhaps TRBD1 (6 bases). V was pared by 3 bases and J by 2 bases, with 14 bases between. Germline V lookup: CDR1 MNHNS, CDR2 SASEGT. The CDR3 spans 16 residues. CDR3 amino acids: CASSEWGGAGNQPQHF. The CDR3 DNA follows: TGTGCCAGCAGTGAGTGGGGGGGCGCGGGCAATCAGCCCCAGCATTTT.

This clonotype was counted a single time. The gene calls are TRBV10-1 and TRBJ2-1, with a possible D match to TRBD1 (6 bases). The CDR3 spans 14 residues. Germline-derived CDR1 and CDR2 are WNHNN and SYGVQD (reference sequence). V was shortened by 4 bases and J by 4 bases, with 11 bases between the two germline ends. The CDR3 region is CASSGGQIYNEQFF. CDR3 sequence (DNA): TGCGCCAGCAGTGGTGGACAGATATACAATGAGCAGTTCTTC.

V usage is TRBV9 and J usage is TRBJ2-2; either TRBD1 or TRBD2 may supply D (5 bases each). CDR1 is SGDLS and CDR2 is YYNGEE in the germline V gene. This CDR3 has 14 amino acids. Trimming pared 4 bases from V and 3 bases from J, leaving 10 bases between. CDR3 region: CASSTGPDTGELFF. The DNA for the CDR3 is TGTGCCAGCAGCACGGGGCCCGACACCGGGGAGCTGTTTTTT.

The chain is built from TRBV7-2 and TRBJ2-5; TRBD2 agrees at 10 bases. The DNA end is more similar to TRBJ2-1, so the J call may be wrong. Germline CDR1 reads SGHTA; CDR2 reads FQGNSA. The CDR3 runs 14 residues. The CDR3 protein is CASSSSGSRETQFF. The DNA of the CDR3 is TGTGCCAGCAGCTCTAGCGGGAGCAGAGAGACCCAGTTCTTC.

The chain employs TRBV6-4 and TRBJ2-1, with 9 bases identical to TRBD1. V lost 6 bases, J lost 2 bases, and 5 bases stayed unmatched. CDR1 MRHNA and CDR2 SNTAGT come from the germline V gene. CDR3 length: 15 residues. The DNA for the CDR3 is TGTGCCAGCAGCCCCGGGACAGGGACCTACAATGAGCAGTTCTTC. This encodes CASSPGTGTYNEQFF.

By share, this clonotype counts as hyperexpanded. This chain connects TRBV27 to TRBJ1-2, with 7 positions matching TRBD1. Germline V gene sequence: CDR1 MNHEY, CDR2 SMNVEV (reference sequence). J lost 1 base, V lost 5 bases, and 10 bases had no gene match. The CDR3 covers 16 residues. CDR3 in amino acids: CASSLDRAGGNYGYTF. CDR3 DNA sequence: TGTGCCAGCAGTCTAGACAGGGCGGGTGGTAACTATGGCTACACCTTC.

This clonotype was observed a handful of times. CDR3 DNA sequence: TGCGCCAGCAGCTATGGAGGGACTAGCGGGATAGGCGCGAATACGCAGTATTTT. Its protein is CASSYGGTSGIGANTQYF. The chain is built from TRBV5-1 and TRBJ2-3; 13 bases are a match to TRBD2. The CDR3 extends over 18 amino acids. J was trimmed by 7 bases and V by 3 bases; bases with no gene match: 14. The germline CDR1 and CDR2 sequences are SGHRS and YFSETQ.

By share of the sample, this clonotype is medium-sized. The chain employs TRBV25-1 and TRBJ2-5; D remains ambiguous. V shed 5 bases and J shed 1 base, with 8 bases lying between them. The CDR3 is 13 amino acids. Germline V gives CDR1 MGHDK, CDR2 SYGVNS. CDR3 loop: CASSPELQETQYF. The DNA for the CDR3 is TGTGCCAGCAGTCCAGAACTCCAAGAGACCCAGTACTTC.

The chain employs TRBV3-1 and TRBJ2-3; D remains ambiguous. Trimming pared 5 bases from V and 2 bases from J, leaving 5 bases between. The CDR3 consists of 12 residues. Germline V lookup: CDR1 LGHDT, CDR2 YNNKEL (reference sequence). The CDR3 nucleotides read TGTGCCAGCAGCAATAACACAGATACGCAGTATTTT. It specifies CASSNNTDTQYF.

The CDR3 DNA reads as TGTGCCACAAACCCGGGACTGTTCTACGAGCAGTACTTC. Protein sequence: CATNPGLFYEQYF. The chain has TRBV6-1 and TRBJ2-1; maybe TRBD2 (6 bases). The closer fit of TRBJ2-7 to the DNA end suggests the J call may be wrong. CDR1 is MNHNS, CDR2 SASEGT, per germline. The CDR3 runs 13 residues.

This clonotype was counted between two and nine times. The DNA for the CDR3 is TGTGCCAGCAGCCTCTTTCGGCAGTCCTACGAGCAGTACTTC. It specifies CASSLFRQSYEQYF. The chain links TRBV14 to TRBJ2-7, with D uncertain. Trimming shortened V by 4 bases and J by 1 base, and 11 bases separated the two germline ends. The CDR3 runs to 14 residues. CDR1 and CDR2 from the germline V gene are SGHDN and FVKESK.